This record looks at one TCR beta chain sequence and its context. The sample belongs to a study of blood T cell repertoires in COVID-19. Looking at the study overall: The United States, Italy and Spain supplied acute and convalescent COVID-19 samples. In each case, the material was cDNA or gDNA derived from T cells, B-cell-depleted T cells, or PBMCs.

In the authors' workflow: Reference gene primer amplification in the assay estimated nucleated cell counts. Clones were sequenced by immunoSEQ multiplex PCR, and TCRdb holds only the in-frame ones, with some missing. That table furnishes V, J and clone size, whereas the DNA furnished D and trimming. This table has fewer than 250,000 clones, 70% to 90% appearing once. The sequenced sample was peripheral blood. The receptor was isolated from a man aged 35 to 55 with acute or convalescent COVID-19.

CDR3 bases: TGTGCCAGCAGCCTTCCTTTTACAGATACGCAGTATTTT. Translation: CASSLPFTDTQYF. V usage is TRBV3-1 (or the pseudogene TRBV3-2) and J usage is TRBJ2-3; the D is unclear. The CDR3 is made up of 13 amino acids. Germline V gene lookup returns CDR1 LGHDT and CDR2 YNNKEL (reference sequence). Between the trimmed V and J ends, which lost 4 bases and 3 bases, there was a span of 8 bases.